Shown below are 8 T cell receptor beta chains from a single sample sequenced in a study of OX40 agonist ivuxolimab in advanced cancers. Profiling relied on immunoSEQ multiplex PCR, and the TCRdb table lists in-frame clones only, not all of them. The sample includes 85,000 or so clones, around 86% seen only once; the top ten take just under 2%. The sample was CD4+ or CD8+ T cells sorted from blood, taken in a trial of the OX40 agonist ivuxolimab. The source is an adult with an advanced solid tumor such as melanoma, head and neck, liver or kidney cancer.

The gene calls are TRBV6-5 and TRBJ1-2; possible D gene TRBD1, 5 bases. This CDR3 contains 11 residues. Germline CDR1 reads MNHEY; CDR2 reads SVGAGI. The CDR3: CRAGLNYGYTF. As DNA, the CDR3 is TGTCGGGCGGGGCTGAACTATGGCTACACCTTC.

This clone was observed a few times. The chain is built from TRBV27 and TRBJ1-5, with TRBD1 identical over 8 bases. The CDR3 has 15 amino acids. The trim removed 6 bases at V and 0 bases at J, leaving 4 bases unmatched. The germline CDR1 and CDR2 sequences are MNHEY and SMNVEV (reference sequence). CDR3 coding DNA: TGTGCCAGCAGGGGACAGGCCGATAGCAATCAGCCCCAGCATTTT. This gives the protein CASRGQADSNQPQHF.

The sample holds one count of this clone. The rearrangement joins TRBV28 to TRBJ2-5; tentatively, D is TRBD2 (5 bases). Trimming removed 2 bases from V and 5 bases from J, with 24 bases in between. This CDR3 comprises 18 residues. The V gene's germline CDR1 is MDHEN and CDR2 SYDVKM. Here the CDR3 reads CASSLSASRGARRETQYF. CDR3 in DNA: TGTGCCAGCAGTTTAAGTGCGTCCCGGGGAGCCAGGCGGGAGACCCAGTACTTC.

The chain has TRBV29-1 and TRBJ2-1; TRBD1 aligns across 7 bases. Germline lookup yields CDR1 SQVTM and CDR2 ANQGSEA. The CDR3 runs 16 residues. The V gene end was trimmed by 0 bases and the J gene end by 0 bases; junction bases not matched to a gene: 5. The CDR3 DNA is TGCAGCGTTGAAGATTTTACAGGGGACTCCTACAATGAGCAGTTCTTC. Residues: CSVEDFTGDSYNEQFF.

The chain uses TRBV5-4 and TRBJ2-5; possible D gene TRBD2, 5 bases. The CDR3 consists of 16 residues. Germline loops: CDR1 SGHNT, CDR2 YYREEE (reference sequence). Trimming took 0 bases from V and 5 from J, leaving 17 bases between them. This chain's CDR3 is CASSLVGSGSGETQYF. CDR3 DNA sequence: TGTGCCAGCAGCTTGGTAGGGAGCGGCTCGGGGGAGACCCAGTACTTC.

The chain carries TRBV28 and TRBJ1-2; perhaps TRBD1 as D (5 bases). This CDR3 comprises 15 residues. The V gene lost 6 bases and the J gene lost 4 bases, with 18 bases spanning the gap. Germline V gene data show CDR1 as MDHEN and CDR2 as SYDVKM. CDR3 loop: CASSGQGEGSYGYTF. Here the CDR3 DNA reads TGTGCCAGCAGCGGCCAGGGAGAGGGTTCCTATGGCTACACCTTC.

This clone was recorded only once. The chain recombines TRBV30 with TRBJ1-2; D perhaps matches TRBD1 (5 bases). The ends were cut back, 0 bases at V and 9 bases at J, with 8 bases in the middle. The CDR3 has 11 amino acids. Per germline, CDR1 GTSNPN and CDR2 SVGIG (reference sequence). CDR3 residues: CAWSVGGSYTF. The CDR3 DNA reads as TGTGCCTGGAGTGTCGGGGGAAGCTACACCTTC.

V gene TRBV6-5 combines with J gene TRBJ2-5; 12 nucleotides line up with TRBD1. J was trimmed by 4 bases and V by 4 bases; bases with no gene match: 7. The CDR3 is made up of 16 amino acids. Per the germline V gene, CDR1 is MNHEY and CDR2 is SVGAGI. The CDR3, as DNA: TGTGCCAGCAGTTCCCCGGGACAGGGGGCGGGAGAGACCCAGTACTTC. Encoded protein: CASSSPGQGAGETQYF.